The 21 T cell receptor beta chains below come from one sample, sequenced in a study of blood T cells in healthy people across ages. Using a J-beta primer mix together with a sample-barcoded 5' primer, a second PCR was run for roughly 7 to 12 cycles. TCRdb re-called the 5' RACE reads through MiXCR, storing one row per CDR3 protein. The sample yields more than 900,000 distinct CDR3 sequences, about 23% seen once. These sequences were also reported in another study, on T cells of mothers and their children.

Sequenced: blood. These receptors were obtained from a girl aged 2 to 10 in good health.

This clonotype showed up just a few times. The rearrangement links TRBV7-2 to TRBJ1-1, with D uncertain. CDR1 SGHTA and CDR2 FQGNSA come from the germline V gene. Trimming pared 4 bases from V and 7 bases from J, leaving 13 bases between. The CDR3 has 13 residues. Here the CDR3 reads CASSSLVRGEAFF. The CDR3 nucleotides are TGTGCCAGCAGCTCTCTTGTACGGGGTGAAGCTTTCTTT.

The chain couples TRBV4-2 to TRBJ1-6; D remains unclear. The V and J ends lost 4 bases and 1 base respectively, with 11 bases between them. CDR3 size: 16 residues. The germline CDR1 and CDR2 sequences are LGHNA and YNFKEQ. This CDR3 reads CASSPIAESYNSPLHF. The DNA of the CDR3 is TGTGCCAGCAGCCCCATCGCCGAATCCTATAATTCACCCCTCCACTTT.

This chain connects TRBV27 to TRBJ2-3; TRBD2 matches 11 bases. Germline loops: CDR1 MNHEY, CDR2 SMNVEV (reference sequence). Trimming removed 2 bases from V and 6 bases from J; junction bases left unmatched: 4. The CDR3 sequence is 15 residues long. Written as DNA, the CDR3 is TGTGCCAGCAGTTTAGGAACTAGCGGGAGTGATACGCAGTATTTT. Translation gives CASSLGTSGSDTQYF.

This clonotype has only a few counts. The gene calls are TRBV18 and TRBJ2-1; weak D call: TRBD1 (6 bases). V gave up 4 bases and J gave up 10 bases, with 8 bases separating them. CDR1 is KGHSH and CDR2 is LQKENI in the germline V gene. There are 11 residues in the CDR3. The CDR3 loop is CASSRDREQFF. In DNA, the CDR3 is TGTGCCAGCTCACGCGACAGGGAGCAGTTCTTC.

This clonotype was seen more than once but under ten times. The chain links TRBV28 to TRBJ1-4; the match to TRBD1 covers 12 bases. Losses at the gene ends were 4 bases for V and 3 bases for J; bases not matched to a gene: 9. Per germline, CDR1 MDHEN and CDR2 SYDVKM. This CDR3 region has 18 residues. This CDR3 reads CASSSPGTGGRANEKLFF. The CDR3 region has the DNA TGTGCCAGCAGTTCCCCCGGGACAGGGGGCAGGGCTAATGAAAAACTGTTTTTT. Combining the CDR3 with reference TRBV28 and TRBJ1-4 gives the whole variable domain DVKVTQSSRYLVKRTGEKVFLECVQDMDHENMFWYRQDPGLGLRLIYFSYDVKMKEKGDIPEGYSVSREKKERFSLILESASTNQTSMYLCASSSPGTGGRANEKLFFGSGTQLSVL.

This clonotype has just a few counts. In nucleotides, the CDR3 is TGTGCCAGCAGTTACTTCCAGGGGGCGGGGGAGACCCAGTACTTC. It codes for CASSYFQGAGETQYF. J is TRBJ2-5 and V is TRBV6-5, with 8 positions matching TRBD1. The CDR3 spans 15 residues. Per germline, CDR1 MNHEY and CDR2 SVGAGI. Unmatched junction bases numbered 6, after V lost 1 base and J lost 5 bases.

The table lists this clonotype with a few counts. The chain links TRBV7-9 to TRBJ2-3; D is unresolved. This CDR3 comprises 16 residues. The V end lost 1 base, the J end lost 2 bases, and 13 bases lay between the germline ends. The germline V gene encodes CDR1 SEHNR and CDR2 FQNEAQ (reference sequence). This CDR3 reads CASSLVVGVDTDTQYF. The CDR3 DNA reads TGTGCCAGCAGCTTAGTGGTCGGAGTCGACACAGATACGCAGTATTTT.

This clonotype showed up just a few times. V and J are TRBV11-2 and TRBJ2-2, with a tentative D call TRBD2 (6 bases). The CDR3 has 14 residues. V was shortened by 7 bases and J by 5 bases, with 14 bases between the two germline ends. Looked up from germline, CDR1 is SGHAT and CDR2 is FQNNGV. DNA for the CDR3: TGTGCCAGCATCCTCATCCGGGGGACCGGGGAGCTGTTTTTT. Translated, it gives CASILIRGTGELFF.

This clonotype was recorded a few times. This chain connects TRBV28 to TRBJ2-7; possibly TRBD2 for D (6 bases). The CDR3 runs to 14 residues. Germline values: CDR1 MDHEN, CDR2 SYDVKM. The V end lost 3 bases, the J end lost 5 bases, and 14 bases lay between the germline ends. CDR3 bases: TGTGCCAGCAGTTTCAACTTTCCTAGCGACGAGCAGTACTTC. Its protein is CASSFNFPSDEQYF.

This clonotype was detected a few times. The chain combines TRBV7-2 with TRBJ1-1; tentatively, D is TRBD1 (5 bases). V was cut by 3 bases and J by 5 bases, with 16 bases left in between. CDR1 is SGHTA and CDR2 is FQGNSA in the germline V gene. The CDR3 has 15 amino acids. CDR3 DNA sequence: TGTGCCAGCAGCTTTGGAGTCGGGGGTTGGACTGAAGCTTTCTTT. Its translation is CASSFGVGGWTEAFF.

CDR3 sequence (DNA): TGTGCCAGCAGTTACGAAGGCGGGACAGGGGGCGAGCAGTACTTC. This sequence encodes CASSYEGGTGGEQYF. The rearrangement links TRBV6-5 to TRBJ2-7; 11 nucleotides align to TRBD1. CDR1 is MNHEY and CDR2 is SVGAGI in the germline V gene. The CDR3 sequence is 15 residues long. Trimming cost V 2 bases and J 6 bases; bases outside gene matches: 6.

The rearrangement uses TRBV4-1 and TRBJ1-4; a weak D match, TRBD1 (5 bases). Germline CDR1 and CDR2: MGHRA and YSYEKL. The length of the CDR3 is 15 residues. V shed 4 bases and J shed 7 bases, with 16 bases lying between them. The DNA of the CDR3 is TGCGCCAGCAGCCGTACTCCCGGGACCATTGAAAAACTGTTTTTT. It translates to CASSRTPGTIEKLFF.

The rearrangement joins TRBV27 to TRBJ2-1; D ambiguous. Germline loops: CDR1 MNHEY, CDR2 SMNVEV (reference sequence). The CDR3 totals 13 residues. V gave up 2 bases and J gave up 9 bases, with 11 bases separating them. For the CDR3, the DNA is TGTGCCAGCAGTTTAGGTTTAGGGTCTGAGCAGTTCTTC. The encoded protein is CASSLGLGSEQFF.

The CDR3 region has the DNA TGCAGTGCTGGGACAGGGGCCAAAAACATTCAGTACTTC. It encodes CSAGTGAKNIQYF. The chain carries TRBV20-1 and TRBJ2-4, with 9 bases fitting TRBD1. Germline CDR1 and CDR2: DFQATT and SNEGSKA (reference sequence). V was pared by 5 bases and J by 1 base, with 0 bases of the junction left unmatched. CDR3 length: 13 amino acids.

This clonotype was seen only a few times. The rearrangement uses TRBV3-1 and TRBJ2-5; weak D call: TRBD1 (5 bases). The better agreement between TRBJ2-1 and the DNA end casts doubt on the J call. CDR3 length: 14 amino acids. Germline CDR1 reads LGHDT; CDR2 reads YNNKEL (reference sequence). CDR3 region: CASSQQGSGGEQFF. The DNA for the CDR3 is TGTGCCAGCAGCCAACAGGGATCTGGCGGTGAGCAGTTCTTC.

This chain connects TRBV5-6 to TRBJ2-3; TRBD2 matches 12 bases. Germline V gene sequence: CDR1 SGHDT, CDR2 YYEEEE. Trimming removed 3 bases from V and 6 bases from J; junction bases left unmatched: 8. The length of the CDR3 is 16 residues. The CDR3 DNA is TGTGCCAGCAGCTGGGAGACTAGCGGGAGACGTGATACGCAGTATTTT. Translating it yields CASSWETSGRRDTQYF.

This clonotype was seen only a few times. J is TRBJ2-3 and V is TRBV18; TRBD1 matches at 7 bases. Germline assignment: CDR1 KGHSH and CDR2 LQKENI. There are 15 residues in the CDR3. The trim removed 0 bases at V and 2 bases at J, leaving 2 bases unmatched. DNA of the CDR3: TGTGCCAGCTCACCACCCGGACAGGCCACAGATACGCAGTATTTT. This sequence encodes CASSPPGQATDTQYF.

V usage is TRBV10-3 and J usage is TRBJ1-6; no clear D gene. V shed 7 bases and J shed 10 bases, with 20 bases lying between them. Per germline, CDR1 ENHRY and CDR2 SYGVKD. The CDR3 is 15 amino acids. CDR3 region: CAITPDRGGNSPLHF. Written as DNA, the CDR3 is TGTGCCATCACTCCCGACCGGGGAGGTAACTCACCCCTCCACTTT.

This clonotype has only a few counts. CDR3 sequence: CATSEEALPPYNEQFF. The DNA of the CDR3 is TGTGCCACCAGTGAGGAGGCACTCCCCCCCTACAATGAGCAGTTCTTC. The chain couples TRBV24-1 to TRBJ2-1, with D possibly TRBD2 on 5 matching bases. Germline values: CDR1 KGHDR, CDR2 SFDVKD. This CDR3 is built from 16 residues. V lost 4 bases to trimming and J lost 2 bases, with 14 bases between them.

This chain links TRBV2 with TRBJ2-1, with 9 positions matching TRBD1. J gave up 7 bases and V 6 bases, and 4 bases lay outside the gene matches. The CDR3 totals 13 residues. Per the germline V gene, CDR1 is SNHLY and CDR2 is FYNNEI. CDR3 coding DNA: TGTGCCAGCAGGGAACAGGGGGCAAATGAGCAGTTCTTC. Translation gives CASREQGANEQFF.

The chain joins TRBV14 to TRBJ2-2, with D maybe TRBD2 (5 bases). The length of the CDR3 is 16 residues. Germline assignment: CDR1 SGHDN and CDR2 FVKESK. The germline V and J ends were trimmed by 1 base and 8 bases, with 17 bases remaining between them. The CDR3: CASSQVRGSGPGELFF. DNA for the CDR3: TGTGCCAGCAGCCAAGTTCGGGGTTCTGGACCGGGGGAGCTGTTTTTT.